This TCR beta chain came from a study of shared clonotypes between healthy human individuals. The repertoire was sequenced with immunoSEQ multiplex PCR; TCRdb's copy has only in-frame clones and lacks some. Of roughly 2 million clones listed, 85% to 95% were seen once; the top ten hold 0.1% to 0.15%. Points from the study as a whole: Compared with clonotypes that all four donors shared, non-shared clonotypes had lower generation probabilities.

As concerns this clone: Its antigen is currently unknown.

The CDR3 consists of 14 residues. Trimming removed 2 bases from V and 3 bases from J; junction bases left unmatched: 2. From germline, CDR1 is ENHRY and CDR2 SYGVKD. Study donors comprised healthy, HIV-negative adults devoid of recent acute infection or vaccination. CD45RA-negative memory and CD45RA+ naive subsets were split from the CD4+ cells. This clonotype was obtained from a man aged 18-30 years in good health. Specimen: naive CD4+ T cells sorted from blood. The subset is: CD45RA+ positively selected. The J gene is TRBJ2-5, the V gene TRBV10-3, with 8 bases matching TRBD2. The chain's CDR3 is CAISEIGREETQYF. CDR3 coding DNA: TGTGCCATCAGTGAGATCGGGAGGGAAGAGACCCAGTACTTC.